The next 13 T cell receptor beta chains were all read from a single sample in a study of CD8+CD57+ T cells in acquired aplastic anemia. The study profiled TCR beta VDJ and CDR3 using genomic DNA as template. TCRdb itself ran the reads through MiXCR, one entry per CDR3 protein. The sample carries about 220,000 distinct CDR3 sequences, 34% recorded once. The specimen was sorted CD4+, CD8+, or CD8+CD57+ T cells (not recorded which) from PBMCs. These receptors all come from a human donor in good health, serving as a control.

At least ten counts were recorded for this clonotype. The chain links TRBV12-3 or TRBV12-4 to TRBJ2-7; D remains ambiguous. V lost 6 bases, J lost 0 bases, and 6 bases lay in between. The length of the CDR3 is 12 residues. The CDR3 DNA is TGTGCCAGCAGCTATAACTCCTACGAGCAGTACTTC. It translates to CASSYNSYEQYF.

This clonotype was seen ten or more times. V and J are TRBV2 and TRBJ2-5, with D possibly being TRBD2 (5 bases). Germline values: CDR1 SNHLY, CDR2 FYNNEI. CDR3 size: 17 residues. Trimming pared 2 bases from V and 7 bases from J, leaving 23 bases between. CDR3 nucleotide sequence: TGTGCCAGCAGTGAAAGTCTCTCTGGTCGGGGTGTTGGGACCCAGTACTTC. Residues: CASSESLSGRGVGTQYF.

The chain joins TRBV29-1 to TRBJ1-2; 12 nucleotides match TRBD1. From germline, CDR1 is SQVTM and CDR2 ANQGSEA. This CDR3 has 16 amino acids. With 5 bases clipped from V and 4 bases from J, the junction kept 11 bases outside the gene matches. CDR3 amino acids: CSVFNTGTGGRYGYTF. The CDR3 region has the DNA TGCAGCGTTTTTAACACCGGGACAGGGGGCCGCTATGGCTACACCTTC.

This clonotype showed up many times. V is TRBV24-1 and J is TRBJ2-1, with a tentative D call TRBD1 (6 bases). The CDR3 is 15 residues long. Germline V CDR1 and CDR2: KGHDR, SFDVKD. The ends were cut back, 3 bases at V and 5 bases at J, with 13 bases in the middle. The CDR3 sequence is CATSDGQRTNNEQFF. In DNA, the CDR3 is TGTGCCACCAGTGATGGACAGCGTACCAACAATGAGCAGTTCTTC.

The rearrangement uses TRBV3-1 and TRBJ1-4, with D unresolved. Trimming pared 0 bases from V and 13 bases from J, leaving 9 bases between. This CDR3 spans 12 amino acids. Germline lookup yields CDR1 LGHDT and CDR2 YNNKEL (reference sequence). The CDR3 DNA reads TGTGCCAGCAGCCAAGAATGGGGATCACTGTTTTTT. Translation gives CASSQEWGSLFF. Together with reference TRBV3-1 and TRBJ1-4, the CDR3 gives the full variable domain: DTAVSQTPKYLVTQMGNDKSIKCEQNLGHDTMYWYKQDSKKFLKIMFSYNNKELIINETVPNRFSPKSPDKAHLNLHINSLELGDSAVYFCASSQEWGSLFFGSGTQLSVL.

This clonotype has at least ten counts. This chain joins TRBV7-9 and TRBJ2-2, with D hard to call. CDR1 and CDR2 from the germline V gene are SEHNR and FQNEAQ (reference sequence). Deletions cut 8 bases from V and 4 bases from J, with 8 bases between. This CDR3 contains 12 residues. The CDR3 nucleotides read TGTGCCAGCGGGTTCGGCACCGGGGAGCTGTTTTTT. The encoded protein is CASGFGTGELFF.

Ten or more counts support this clonotype. This chain uses TRBV24-1 with TRBJ2-2; maybe TRBD1 (6 bases). Germline V gene data show CDR1 as KGHDR and CDR2 as SFDVKD. This CDR3 spans 16 amino acids. V lost 1 base to trimming and J lost 0 bases, with 8 bases between them. CDR3 sequence: CATSDFGTTNTGELFF. CDR3 DNA: TGTGCCACCAGTGATTTTGGGACAACGAACACCGGGGAGCTGTTTTTT.

This clonotype occurred many times. The chain couples TRBV19 to TRBJ1-2; 9 positions match TRBD1. V trimming: 10 bases; J trimming: 4 bases; junction bases outside the gene matches: 10. Germline V gene lookup returns CDR1 LNHDA and CDR2 SQIVND (reference sequence). The CDR3 length is 14 residues. CDR3 DNA: TGTGCCACCCGTCGACAGGGGGAGGGCTATGGCTACACCTTC. This encodes CATRRQGEGYGYTF. Looking up the rest from reference TRBV19 and TRBJ1-2 gives the full variable domain: DGGITQSPKYLFRKEGQNVTLSCEQNLNHDAMYWYRQDPGQGLRLIYYSQIVNDFQKGDIAEGYSVSREKKESFPLTVTSAQKNPTAFYLCATRRQGEGYGYTFGSGTRLTVV.

Points on this clonotype: This sequence may be a read error, since a much larger clone differs from it by one base. The chain uses TRBV2 and TRBJ2-2; 8 bases are a match to TRBD1. The CDR3 runs to 14 residues. Germline lookup yields CDR1 SNHLY and CDR2 FYNNEI. The CDR3 sequence is CASSGQGPTGELLF. CDR3 DNA: TGTGCCAGCAGTGGACAGGGGCCCACCGGGGAGCTGCTTTTT. Using reference TRBV2 and TRBJ2-2 for the parts outside the CDR3, the full variable domain is EPEVTQTPSHQVTQMGQEVILRCVPISNHLYFYWYRQILGQKVEFLVSFYNNEISEKSEIFDDQFSVERPDGSNFTLKIRSTKLEDSAMYFCASSGQGPTGELLFGEGSRLTVL.

Concerning this clonotype itself: At one end the junction does not follow the germline gene, possibly because of a read error. The rearrangement uses TRBV10-3 and TRBJ1-1; D possibly corresponds to TRBD1 (5 bases). There are 13 residues in the CDR3. CDR1 and CDR2 from the germline V gene are ENHRY and SYGVKD. CDR3 coding DNA: TGCGCCATCAGTGTGTCGGGGGAGGCTGAAGCTTCCTTT. This translates into CAISVSGEAEASF.

The J gene is TRBJ1-1, the V gene TRBV2; 7 bases agree with TRBD1. With V trimmed by 8 bases and J by 3 bases, 6 bases remained unmatched. The CDR3 runs 13 residues. Germline V gene lookup returns CDR1 SNHLY and CDR2 FYNNEI. CDR3 protein: CASRQGRDTEAFF. The CDR3 DNA reads TGTGCCAGCCGACAGGGCAGGGACACTGAAGCTTTCTTT.

This chain uses TRBV27 with TRBJ1-5; D is unclear. V lost 8 bases, J lost 0 bases, and 17 bases lay in between. The CDR3 contains 16 residues. Looked up from germline, CDR1 is MNHEY and CDR2 is SMNVEV (reference sequence). CDR3 DNA: TGTGCCAGCTCCTCAAAGGGCGTGGATAGCAATCAGCCCCAGCATTTT. This encodes CASSSKGVDSNQPQHF.

There are many counts of this clonotype. The rearrangement uses TRBV6-1 and TRBJ1-2, with D possibly TRBD1 on 6 matching bases. CDR1 is MNHNS, CDR2 SASEGT, per germline. Trimming pared 2 bases from V and 2 bases from J, leaving 9 bases between. The CDR3 is made up of 14 amino acids. The CDR3 region has the DNA TGTGCCAGCAGTGAATGGGGGCCCAACTATGGCTACACCTTC. Its translation is CASSEWGPNYGYTF.